Only a few counts were recorded for the clone carrying this T cell receptor beta chain. Its antigen is not identified. This sample was taken from a study of T cells in Graves' hyperthyroidism and ophthalmopathy. Looking at the study overall: Peripheral blood was taken when the disease was first diagnosed, before any treatment began.

The CDR3 sequence is 15 residues long. Using RNA transcripts as the source, TCR beta CDR3 regions were amplified. When the TCR CDR3 underwent first-round RT-PCR, the HTBI primer set was used. TCRdb fed the multiplex PCR reads into MiXCR, producing one record per CDR3 protein. The sample includes hundreds of thousands of distinct CDR3 sequences, approximately 14% of them seen just once. Thyroid ultrasound, orbital computed tomography, clinical symptoms, and serum thyroxine and TRAb underpinned diagnoses. A roughly 10 ml volume of fresh peripheral blood provided the PBMCs. Study-level results: In blood, most of the thyroid clonotypes expanded above 0.001 were also present.

The specimen was blood. The rearrangement joins TRBV3-2 to TRBJ1-1. TRBV3-2 is termed a pseudogene. The sequence came from a young woman with Graves' hyperthyroidism. The CDR3 DNA sequence: TGTGCCAGCAGCCAAGGCGAAGGGCCGAACACTGAAGCTTTCTTT. Encoded protein: CASSQGEGPNTEAFF.